The TCR beta chain under discussion was sequenced for a study of blood T cell repertoires in COVID-19. Study summary: Sample material is recorded as cDNA or gDNA derived from T cells, B-cell-depleted T cells, or PBMCs.

Authors' data handling: From reference gene primer amplification, estimates of nucleated cell counts were derived. TCRdb keeps only in-frame clones here, not all; method: immunoSEQ multiplex PCR. For V, J and clone size, that table is used; D and trimming come from the DNA. The table has roughly 200,000 clones, about nine tenths seen once. With 3 bases clipped from V and 6 bases from J, the junction kept 7 bases outside the gene matches. Germline lookup yields CDR1 SGHDT and CDR2 YYEEEE. The CDR3 runs 15 residues. The genes are TRBV5-6 and TRBJ1-5; 9 positions agree with TRBD1. The receptor was isolated from a man aged 35 to 55 with acute or convalescent COVID-19. Specimen: peripheral blood. The DNA for the CDR3 is TGTGCCAGCAGCTCCGGACAGGGGAGCCTTCAGCCCCAGCATTTT. Its protein product is CASSSGQGSLQPQHF.